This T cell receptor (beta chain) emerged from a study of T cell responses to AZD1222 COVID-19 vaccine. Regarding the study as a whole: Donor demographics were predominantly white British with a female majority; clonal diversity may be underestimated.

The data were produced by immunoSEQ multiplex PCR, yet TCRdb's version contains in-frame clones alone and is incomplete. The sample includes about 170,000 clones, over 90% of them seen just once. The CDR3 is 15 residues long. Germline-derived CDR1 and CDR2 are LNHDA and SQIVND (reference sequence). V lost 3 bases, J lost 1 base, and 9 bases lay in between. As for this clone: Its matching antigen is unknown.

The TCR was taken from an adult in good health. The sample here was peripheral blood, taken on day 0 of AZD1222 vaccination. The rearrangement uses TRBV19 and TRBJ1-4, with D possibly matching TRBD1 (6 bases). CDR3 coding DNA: TGTGCCAGTAGTATGGGGGCGATAACTAATGAAAAACTGTTTTTT. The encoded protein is CASSMGAITNEKLFF.